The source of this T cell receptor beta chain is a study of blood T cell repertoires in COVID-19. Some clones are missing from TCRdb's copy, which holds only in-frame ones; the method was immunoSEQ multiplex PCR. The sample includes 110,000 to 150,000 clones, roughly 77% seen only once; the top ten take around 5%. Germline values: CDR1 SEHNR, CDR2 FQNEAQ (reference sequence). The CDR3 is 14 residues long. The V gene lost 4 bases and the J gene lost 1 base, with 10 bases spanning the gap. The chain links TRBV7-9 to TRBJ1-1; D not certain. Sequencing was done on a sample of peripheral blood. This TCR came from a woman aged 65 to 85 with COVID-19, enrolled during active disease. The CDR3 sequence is CASSSLVTNTEAFF. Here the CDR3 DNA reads TGTGCCAGCAGCTCGTTAGTTACGAACACTGAAGCTTTCTTT.